Given below is one T cell receptor beta chain in context. Its antigen is unknown. This entry is derived from a study of post-analysis software for immune sequencing data. The study's findings and limits: When patients were compared with controls, five TRBV segments were more frequent, TRBV5-6, TRBV5-1 and TRBV20-1 among them. Comparison with controls showed significantly lower normalized Chao1 diversity in multiple sclerosis patients. Analysis by F measure revealed that same-batch samples clustered strongly together.

The CDR3 sequence is 14 residues long. The trim removed 11 bases at V and 5 bases at J, leaving 13 bases unmatched. CDR1 and CDR2 from the germline V gene are MNHEY and SVGAGI. The TCR beta cDNA libraries carried unique molecular identifiers. Each sample of about 0.95 to 10 million input T cells yielded 500,000 or so cDNA molecules, so each molecule approximated one T cell. TCRdb passed the PCR reads through MiXCR, listing each CDR3 protein once. The sample holds roughly 620,000 distinct CDR3 sequences, 44% seen once. The clonotype was recovered from a girl between 10 and 17 years old with multiple sclerosis. Material: blood. The rearrangement uses TRBV6-5 and TRBJ2-5; 8 bases agree with TRBD2. This chain's CDR3 is CACRGGRGFETQYF. As DNA, the CDR3 is TGTGCCTGCCGGGGGGGGCGCGGGTTCGAGACCCAGTACTTC.